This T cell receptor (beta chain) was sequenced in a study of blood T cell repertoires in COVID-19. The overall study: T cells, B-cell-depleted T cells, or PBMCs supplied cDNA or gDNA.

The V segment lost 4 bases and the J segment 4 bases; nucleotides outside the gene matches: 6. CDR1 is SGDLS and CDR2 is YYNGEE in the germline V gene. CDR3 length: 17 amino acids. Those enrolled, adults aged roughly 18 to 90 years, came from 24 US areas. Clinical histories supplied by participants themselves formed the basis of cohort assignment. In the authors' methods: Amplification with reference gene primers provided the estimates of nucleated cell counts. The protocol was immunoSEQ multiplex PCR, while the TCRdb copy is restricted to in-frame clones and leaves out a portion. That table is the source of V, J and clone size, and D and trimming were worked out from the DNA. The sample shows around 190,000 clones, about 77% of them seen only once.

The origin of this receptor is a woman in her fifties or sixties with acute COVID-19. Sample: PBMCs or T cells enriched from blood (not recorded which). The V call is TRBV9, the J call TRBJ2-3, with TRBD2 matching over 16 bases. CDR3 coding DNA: TGTGCCAGCAGCCCTGCGGGACTAGCGGGGGGGCCAGATACGCAGTATTTT. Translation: CASSPAGLAGGPDTQYF.